The 4 T cell receptor beta chains reported below all come from one sample, sequenced in a study of T cell responses to AZD1222 COVID-19 vaccine. Profiling relied on immunoSEQ multiplex PCR, and the TCRdb table lists in-frame clones only, not all of them. The sample lists roughly 250,000 clones, 90% to 95% occurring once. The material was peripheral blood, obtained on day 0 of AZD1222 vaccination. These TCRs come from an adult in good health.

The chain recombines TRBV19 with TRBJ1-1; D not resolved. The CDR3 sequence is 15 residues long. V lost 5 bases to trimming and J lost 4 bases, with 17 bases between them. The V gene's germline CDR1 is LNHDA and CDR2 SQIVND (reference sequence). As DNA, the CDR3 is TGTGCCAGTAGTGCAACCGGGCCGGGAGGCACTGAAGCTTTCTTT. This sequence encodes CASSATGPGGTEAFF.

J is TRBJ1-2 and V is TRBV7-9; TRBD1 aligns across 7 bases. Trimming took 1 base from V and 6 from J; bases not matched to a gene: 11. The CDR3 has 16 amino acids. The germline V gene encodes CDR1 SEHNR and CDR2 FQNEAQ (reference sequence). The CDR3 protein is CASSLVRAGGKDGYTF. DNA for the CDR3: TGTGCCAGCAGCTTAGTCCGGGCAGGGGGTAAGGATGGCTACACCTTC.

The chain employs TRBV28 and TRBJ1-1; D unclear. This CDR3 is built from 14 residues. Germline V gene lookup returns CDR1 MDHEN and CDR2 SYDVKM. V gave up 8 bases and J gave up 2 bases, with 15 bases separating them. For the CDR3, the DNA is TGTGCCAGCTTAGCGACGGGATTTAACACTGAAGCTTTCTTT. Translation: CASLATGFNTEAFF.

For the CDR3, the DNA is TGTGCCAGCAGTGAACCCCACAGTACTAGTGGCTACACCTTC. This gives the protein CASSEPHSTSGYTF. The chain recombines TRBV25-1 with TRBJ1-2; no definite D call. CDR3 size: 14 residues. Germline CDR1 MGHDK, CDR2 SYGVNS. With 2 bases removed from V and 7 bases from J, the gap between germline ends came to 14 bases.